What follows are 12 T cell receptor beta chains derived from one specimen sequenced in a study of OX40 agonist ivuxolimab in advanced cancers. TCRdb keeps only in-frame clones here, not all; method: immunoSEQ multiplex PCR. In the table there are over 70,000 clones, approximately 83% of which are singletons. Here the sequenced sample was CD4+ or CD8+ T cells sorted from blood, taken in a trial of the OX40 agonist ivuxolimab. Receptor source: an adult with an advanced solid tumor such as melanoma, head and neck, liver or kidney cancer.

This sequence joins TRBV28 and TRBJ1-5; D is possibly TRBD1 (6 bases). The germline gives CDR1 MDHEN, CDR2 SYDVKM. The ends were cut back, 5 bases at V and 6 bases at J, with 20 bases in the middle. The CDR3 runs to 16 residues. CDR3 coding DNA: TGTGCCAGCAGTCCCGCGTCGGGGGCGCGAGGTCAGCCCCAGCATTTT. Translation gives CASSPASGARGQPQHF.

CDR3 amino acids: CASSQDRGYGYGYTF. In DNA form, the CDR3 reads TGCGCCAGCAGCCAAGACAGGGGGTACGGCTATGGCTACACCTTC. The chain recombines TRBV4-3 with TRBJ1-2; 7 positions match TRBD1. This CDR3 has 15 amino acids. Losses at the gene ends were 0 bases for V and 4 bases for J; bases not matched to a gene: 5. Looked up from germline, CDR1 is LGHNA and CDR2 is YSLEER.

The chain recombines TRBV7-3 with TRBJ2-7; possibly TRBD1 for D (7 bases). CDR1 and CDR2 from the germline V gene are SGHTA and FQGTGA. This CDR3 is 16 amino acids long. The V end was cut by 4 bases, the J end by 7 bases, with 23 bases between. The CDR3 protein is CASSSPQGGVATEQYF. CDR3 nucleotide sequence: TGTGCCAGCAGCTCGCCTCAGGGGGGAGTTGCAACGGAGCAGTACTTC.

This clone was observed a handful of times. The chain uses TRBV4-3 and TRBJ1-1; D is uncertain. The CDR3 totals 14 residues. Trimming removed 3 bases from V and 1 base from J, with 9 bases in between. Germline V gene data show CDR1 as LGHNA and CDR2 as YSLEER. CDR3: CASSQTLENTEAFF. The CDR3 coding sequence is TGCGCCAGCAGCCAGACACTGGAGAACACTGAAGCTTTCTTT.

CDR3 region: CASSQRPAGGPNYTEAFF. In DNA, the CDR3 is TGCGCCAGCAGCCAAAGACCCGCAGGGGGCCCTAATTACACTGAAGCTTTCTTT. This chain connects TRBV5-1 to TRBJ1-1, with 8 bases fitting TRBD1. The CDR3 runs 18 residues. The germline gives CDR1 SGHRS, CDR2 YFSETQ. V lost 4 bases and J lost 3; bases outside the gene matches: 17. Using reference TRBV5-1 and TRBJ1-1 for the parts outside the CDR3, the full variable domain is KAGVTQTPRYLIKTRGQQVTLSCSPISGHRSVSWYQQTPGQGLQFLFEYFSETQRNKGNFPGRFSGRQFSNSRSEMNVSTLELGDSALYLCASSQRPAGGPNYTEAFFGQGTRLTVV.

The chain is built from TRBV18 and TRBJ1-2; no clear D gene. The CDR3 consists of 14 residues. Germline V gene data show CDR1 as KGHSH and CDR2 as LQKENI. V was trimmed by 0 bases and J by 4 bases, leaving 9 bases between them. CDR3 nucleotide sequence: TGTGCCAGCTCACCACCAGGAGACATCTATGGCTACACCTTC. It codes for CASSPPGDIYGYTF.

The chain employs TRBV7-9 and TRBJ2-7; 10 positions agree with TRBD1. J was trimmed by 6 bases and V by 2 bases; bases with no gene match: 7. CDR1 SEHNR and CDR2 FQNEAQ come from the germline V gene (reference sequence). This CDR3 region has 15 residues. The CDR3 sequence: CASSLMGQGIREQYF. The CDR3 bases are TGTGCCAGCAGCTTAATGGGACAGGGGATCCGCGAGCAGTACTTC.

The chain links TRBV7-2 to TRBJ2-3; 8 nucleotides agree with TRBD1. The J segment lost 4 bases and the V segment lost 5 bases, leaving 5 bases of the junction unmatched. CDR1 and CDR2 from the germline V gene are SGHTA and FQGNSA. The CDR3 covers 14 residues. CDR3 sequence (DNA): TGTGCCAGCAGCCCAGGACAGGGCCCAGATACGCAGTATTTT. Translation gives CASSPGQGPDTQYF. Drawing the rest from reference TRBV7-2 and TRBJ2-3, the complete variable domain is GAGVSQSPSNKVTEKGKDVELRCDPISGHTALYWYRQSLGQGLEFLIYFQGNSAPDKSGLPSDRFSAERTGGSVSTLTIQRTQQEDSAVYLCASSPGQGPDTQYFGPGTRLTVL.

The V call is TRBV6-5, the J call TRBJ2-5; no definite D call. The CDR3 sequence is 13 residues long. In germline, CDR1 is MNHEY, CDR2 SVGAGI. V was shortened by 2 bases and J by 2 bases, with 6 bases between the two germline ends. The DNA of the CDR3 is TGTGCCAGCAGTTACCGGCGGCAAGAGACCCAGTACTTC. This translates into CASSYRRQETQYF.

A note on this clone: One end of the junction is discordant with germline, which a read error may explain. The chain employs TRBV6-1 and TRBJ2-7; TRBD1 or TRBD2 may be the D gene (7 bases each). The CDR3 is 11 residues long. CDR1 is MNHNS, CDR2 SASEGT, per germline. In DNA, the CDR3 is TGTGCCCGGGTCGCGGGGGACAGCCTATGCTTC. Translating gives CARVAGDSLCF.

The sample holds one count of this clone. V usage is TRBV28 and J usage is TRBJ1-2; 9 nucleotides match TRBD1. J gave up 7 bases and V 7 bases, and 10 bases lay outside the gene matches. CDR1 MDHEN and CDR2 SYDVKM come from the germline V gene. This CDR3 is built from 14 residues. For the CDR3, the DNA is TGTGCCAGCATTTCTGGACAGGGGTCTGGTGGCTACACCTTC. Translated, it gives CASISGQGSGGYTF.

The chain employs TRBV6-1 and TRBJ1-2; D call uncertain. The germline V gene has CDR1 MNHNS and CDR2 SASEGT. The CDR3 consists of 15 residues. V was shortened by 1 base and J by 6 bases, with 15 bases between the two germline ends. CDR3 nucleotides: TGTGCCAGCAGTGAAGACCCGACCTATTTCAATGGCTACACCTTC. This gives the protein CASSEDPTYFNGYTF.